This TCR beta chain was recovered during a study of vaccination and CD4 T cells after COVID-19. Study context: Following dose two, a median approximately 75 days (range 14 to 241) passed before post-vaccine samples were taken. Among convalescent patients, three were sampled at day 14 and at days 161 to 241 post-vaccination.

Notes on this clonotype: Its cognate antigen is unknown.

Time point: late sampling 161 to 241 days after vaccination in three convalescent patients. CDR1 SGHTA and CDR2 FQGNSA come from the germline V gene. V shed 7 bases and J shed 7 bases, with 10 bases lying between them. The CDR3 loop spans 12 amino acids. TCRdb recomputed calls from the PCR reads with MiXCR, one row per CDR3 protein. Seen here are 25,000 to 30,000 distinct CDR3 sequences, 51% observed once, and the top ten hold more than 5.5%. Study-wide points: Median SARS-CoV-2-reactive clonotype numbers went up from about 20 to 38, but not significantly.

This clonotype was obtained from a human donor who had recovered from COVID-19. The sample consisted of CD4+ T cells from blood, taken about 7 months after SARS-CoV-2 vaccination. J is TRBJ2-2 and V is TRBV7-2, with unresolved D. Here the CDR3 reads CASTVDGGELFF. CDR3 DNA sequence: TGTGCCAGCACCGTGGATGGCGGGGAGCTGTTTTTT.